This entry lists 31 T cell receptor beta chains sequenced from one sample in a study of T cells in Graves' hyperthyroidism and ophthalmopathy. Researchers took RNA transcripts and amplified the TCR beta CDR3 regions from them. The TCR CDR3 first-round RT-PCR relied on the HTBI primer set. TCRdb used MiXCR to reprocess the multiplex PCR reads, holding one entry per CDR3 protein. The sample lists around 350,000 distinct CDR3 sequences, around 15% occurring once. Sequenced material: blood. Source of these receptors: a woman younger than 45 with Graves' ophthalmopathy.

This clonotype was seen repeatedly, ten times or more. This CDR3 reads CASSLRAGGTNTGELFF. CDR3 sequence (DNA): TGTGCCAGCAGTTTACGAGCGGGGGGGACCAACACCGGGGAGCTGTTTTTT. The V and J genes are TRBV12-3 or TRBV12-4 and TRBJ2-2, with TRBD2 matching 10 bases. CDR3 length: 17 residues. V gave up 2 bases and J gave up 2 bases; unmatched junction bases: 5.

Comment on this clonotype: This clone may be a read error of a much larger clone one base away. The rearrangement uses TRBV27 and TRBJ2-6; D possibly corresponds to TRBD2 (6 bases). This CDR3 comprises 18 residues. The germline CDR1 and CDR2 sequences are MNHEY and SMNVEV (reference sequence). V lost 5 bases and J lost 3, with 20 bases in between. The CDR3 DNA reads TGTGCCAGCAGTCCGTTGGGACTGCCGTTCTGTGGGGCCAACGTCCTGACTTTC. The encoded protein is CASSPLGLPFCGANVLTF.

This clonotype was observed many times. The CDR3 loop is CASSYRQVEGANTEAFF. The CDR3 nucleotides read TGTGCCAGCAGTTACCGACAGGTTGAAGGCGCGAACACTGAAGCTTTCTTT. The rearrangement uses TRBV12-3 or TRBV12-4 and TRBJ1-1, with TRBD1 as a possible D gene (6 bases). Trimming took 4 bases from V and 1 from J, leaving 19 bases between them. The CDR3 runs to 17 residues.

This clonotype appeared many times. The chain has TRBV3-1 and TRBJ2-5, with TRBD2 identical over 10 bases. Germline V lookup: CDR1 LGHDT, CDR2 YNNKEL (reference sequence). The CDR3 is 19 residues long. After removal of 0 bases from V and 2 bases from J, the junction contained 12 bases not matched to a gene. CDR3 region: CASSQELAGGPQEQETQYF. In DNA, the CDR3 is TGTGCCAGCAGCCAAGAGTTAGCGGGGGGCCCACAGGAGCAAGAGACCCAGTACTTC.

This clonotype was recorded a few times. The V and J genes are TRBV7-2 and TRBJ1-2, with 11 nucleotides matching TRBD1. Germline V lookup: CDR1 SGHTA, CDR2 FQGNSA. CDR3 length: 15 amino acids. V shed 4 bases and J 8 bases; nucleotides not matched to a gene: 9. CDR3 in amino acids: CASSYPGQGALGYTF. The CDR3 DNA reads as TGTGCCAGCAGCTACCCCGGACAGGGGGCGTTGGGCTACACCTTC.

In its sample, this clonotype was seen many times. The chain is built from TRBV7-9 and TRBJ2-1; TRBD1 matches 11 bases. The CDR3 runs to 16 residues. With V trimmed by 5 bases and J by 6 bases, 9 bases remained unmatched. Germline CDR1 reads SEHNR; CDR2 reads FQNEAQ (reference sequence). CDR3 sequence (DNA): TGTGCCAGCAGCCGGACAGGGGGCGGGCTAAGCAATGAGCAGTTCTTC. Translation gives CASSRTGGGLSNEQFF.

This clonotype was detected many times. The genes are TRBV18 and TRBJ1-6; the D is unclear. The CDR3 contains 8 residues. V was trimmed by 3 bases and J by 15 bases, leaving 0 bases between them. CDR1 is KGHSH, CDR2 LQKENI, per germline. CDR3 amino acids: CASSPLHF. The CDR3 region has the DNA TGTGCCAGCTCACCCCTCCACTTT.

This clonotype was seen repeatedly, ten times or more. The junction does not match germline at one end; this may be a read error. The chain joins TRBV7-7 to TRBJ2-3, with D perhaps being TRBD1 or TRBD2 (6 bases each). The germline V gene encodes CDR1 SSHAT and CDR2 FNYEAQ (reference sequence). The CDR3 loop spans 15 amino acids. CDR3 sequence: CASSFTGASTDTQYF. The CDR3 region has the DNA TGTGCTAGCAGCTTTACGGGGGCTAGCACAGATACGCAGTATTTT. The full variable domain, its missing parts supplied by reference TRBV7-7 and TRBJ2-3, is GAGVSQSPRYKVTKRGQDVTLRCDPISSHATLYWYQQALGQGPEFLTYFNYEAQPDKSGLPSDRFSAERPEGSISTLTIQRTEQRDSAMYRCASSFTGASTDTQYFGPGTRLTVL.

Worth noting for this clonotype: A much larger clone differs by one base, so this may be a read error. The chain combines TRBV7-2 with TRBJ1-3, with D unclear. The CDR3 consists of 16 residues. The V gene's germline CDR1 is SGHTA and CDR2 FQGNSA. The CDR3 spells CAGSFVGETSGNTIYF. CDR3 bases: TGTGCCGGCAGCTTTGTCGGGGAGACCTCTGGAAACACCATATATTTT.

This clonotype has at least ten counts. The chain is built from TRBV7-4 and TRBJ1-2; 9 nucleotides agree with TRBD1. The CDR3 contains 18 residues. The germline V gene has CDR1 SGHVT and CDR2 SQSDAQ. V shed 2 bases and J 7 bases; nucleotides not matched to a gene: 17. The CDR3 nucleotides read TGTGCCAGCAGCTTAAGGTCCGGGTACAGGGGGCCTAAAGGTGGCTACACCTTC. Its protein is CASSLRSGYRGPKGGYTF.

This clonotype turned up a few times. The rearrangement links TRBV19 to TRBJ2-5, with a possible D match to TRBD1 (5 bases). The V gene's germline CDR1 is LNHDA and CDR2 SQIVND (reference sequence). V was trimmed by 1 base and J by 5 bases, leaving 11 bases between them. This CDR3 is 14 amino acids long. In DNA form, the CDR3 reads TGTGCCAGTAGTATAGTTCCAGGGCGCGAGACCCAGTACTTC. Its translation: CASSIVPGRETQYF. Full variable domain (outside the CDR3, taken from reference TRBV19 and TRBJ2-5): DGGITQSPKYLFRKEGQNVTLSCEQNLNHDAMYWYRQDPGQGLRLIYYSQIVNDFQKGDIAEGYSVSREKKESFPLTVTSAQKNPTAFYLCASSIVPGRETQYFGPGTRLLVL.

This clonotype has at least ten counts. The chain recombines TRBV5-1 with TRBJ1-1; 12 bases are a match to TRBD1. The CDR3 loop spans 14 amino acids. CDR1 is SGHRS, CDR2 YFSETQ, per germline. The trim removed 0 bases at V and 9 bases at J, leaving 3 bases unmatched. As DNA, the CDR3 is TGCGCCAGCAGCTTGGAGGGACAGGGGGCTCAAGCTTTCTTT. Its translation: CASSLEGQGAQAFF.

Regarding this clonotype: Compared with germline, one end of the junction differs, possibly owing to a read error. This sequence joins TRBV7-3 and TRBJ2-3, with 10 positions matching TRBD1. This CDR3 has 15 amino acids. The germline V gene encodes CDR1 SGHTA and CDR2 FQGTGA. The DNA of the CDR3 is TGTGCCAGCAGCCCCGGGACAGGGGTCGCAGATACGGAGTATTTT. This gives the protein CASSPGTGVADTEYF.

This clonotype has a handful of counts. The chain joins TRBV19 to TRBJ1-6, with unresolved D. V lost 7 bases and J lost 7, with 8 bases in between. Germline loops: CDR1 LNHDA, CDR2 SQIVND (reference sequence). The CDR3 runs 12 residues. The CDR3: CASKNLNSPLHF. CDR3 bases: TGTGCCAGTAAAAACCTAAATTCACCCCTCCACTTT.

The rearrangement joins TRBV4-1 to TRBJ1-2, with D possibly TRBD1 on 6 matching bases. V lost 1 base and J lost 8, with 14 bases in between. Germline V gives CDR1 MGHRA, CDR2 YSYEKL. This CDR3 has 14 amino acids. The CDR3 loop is CASSQANTGAGYTF. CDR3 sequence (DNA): TGCGCCAGCAGCCAAGCCAACACGGGGGCCGGCTACACCTTC.

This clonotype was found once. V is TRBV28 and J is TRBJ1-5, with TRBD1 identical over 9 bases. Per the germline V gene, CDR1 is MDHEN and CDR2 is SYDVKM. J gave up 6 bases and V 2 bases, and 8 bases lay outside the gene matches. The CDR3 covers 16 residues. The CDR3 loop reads CASSLQPGQGAQPQHF. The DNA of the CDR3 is TGTGCCAGCAGTTTACAACCGGGACAGGGTGCTCAGCCCCAGCATTTT.

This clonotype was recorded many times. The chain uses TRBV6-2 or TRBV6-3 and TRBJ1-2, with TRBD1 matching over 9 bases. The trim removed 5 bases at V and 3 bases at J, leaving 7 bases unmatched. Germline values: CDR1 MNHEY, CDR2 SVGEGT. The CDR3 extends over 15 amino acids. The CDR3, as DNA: TGTGCCAGCAGTGGACCGGGACAGGGTTACTATGGCTACACCTTC. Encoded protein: CASSGPGQGYYGYTF.

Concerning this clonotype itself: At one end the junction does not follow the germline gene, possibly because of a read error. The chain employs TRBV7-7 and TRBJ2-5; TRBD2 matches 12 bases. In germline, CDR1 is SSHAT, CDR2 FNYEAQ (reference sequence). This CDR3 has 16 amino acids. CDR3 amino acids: CASSLVASGGDETQYF. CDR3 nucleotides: TGTGCTAGCAGCTTAGTTGCTAGCGGGGGGGACGAGACCCAGTACTTC.

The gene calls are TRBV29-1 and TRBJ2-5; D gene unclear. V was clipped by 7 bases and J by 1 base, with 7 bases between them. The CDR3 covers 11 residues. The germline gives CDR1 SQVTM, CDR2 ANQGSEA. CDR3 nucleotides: TGCAGCGCGGGCACCCAAGAGACCCAGTACTTC. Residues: CSAGTQETQYF.

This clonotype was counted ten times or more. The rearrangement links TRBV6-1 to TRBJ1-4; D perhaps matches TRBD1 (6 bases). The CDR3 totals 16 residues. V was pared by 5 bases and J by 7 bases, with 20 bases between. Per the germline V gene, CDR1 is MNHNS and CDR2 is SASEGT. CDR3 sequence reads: CASSYGKQGRVEKLFF. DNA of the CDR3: TGTGCCAGCAGTTACGGAAAACAGGGTCGGGTTGAAAAACTGTTTTTT.

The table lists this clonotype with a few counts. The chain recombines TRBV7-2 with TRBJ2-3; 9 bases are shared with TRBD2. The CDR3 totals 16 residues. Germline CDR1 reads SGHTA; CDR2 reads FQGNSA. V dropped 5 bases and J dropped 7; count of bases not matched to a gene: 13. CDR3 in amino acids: CASSVDGGGAEYTQYF. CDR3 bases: TGTGCCAGCAGCGTAGATGGCGGGGGGGCGGAATATACGCAGTATTTT.

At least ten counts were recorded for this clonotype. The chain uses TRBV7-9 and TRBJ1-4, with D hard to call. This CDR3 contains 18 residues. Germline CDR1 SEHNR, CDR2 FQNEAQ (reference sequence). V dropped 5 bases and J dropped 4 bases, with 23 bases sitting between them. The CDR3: CASSTTPPGVNSNEKLFF. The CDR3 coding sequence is TGTGCCAGCAGCACAACACCCCCAGGAGTTAATAGTAATGAAAAACTGTTTTTT.

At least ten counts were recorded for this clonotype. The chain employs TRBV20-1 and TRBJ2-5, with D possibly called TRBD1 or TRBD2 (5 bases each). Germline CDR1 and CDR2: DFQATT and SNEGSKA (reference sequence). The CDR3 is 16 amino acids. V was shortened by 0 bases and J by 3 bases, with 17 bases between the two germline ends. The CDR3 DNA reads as TGCAGTGCTAGAGAGCAGTTCGGACAACTAGAAGAGACCCAGTACTTC. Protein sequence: CSAREQFGQLEETQYF.

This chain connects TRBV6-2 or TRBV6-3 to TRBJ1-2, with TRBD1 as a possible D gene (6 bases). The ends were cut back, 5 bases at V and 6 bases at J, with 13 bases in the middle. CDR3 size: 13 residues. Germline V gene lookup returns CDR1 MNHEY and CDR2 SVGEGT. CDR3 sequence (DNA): TGTGCCAGCAGTGGACACAGGGACGATGGCTACACCTTC. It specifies CASSGHRDDGYTF.

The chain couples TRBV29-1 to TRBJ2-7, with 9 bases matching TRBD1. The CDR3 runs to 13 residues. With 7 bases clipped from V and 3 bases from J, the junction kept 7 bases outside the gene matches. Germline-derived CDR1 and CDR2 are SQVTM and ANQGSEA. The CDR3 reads CSGLATGGYEQYF. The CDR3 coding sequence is TGCAGCGGGTTAGCGACAGGGGGCTACGAGCAGTACTTC.

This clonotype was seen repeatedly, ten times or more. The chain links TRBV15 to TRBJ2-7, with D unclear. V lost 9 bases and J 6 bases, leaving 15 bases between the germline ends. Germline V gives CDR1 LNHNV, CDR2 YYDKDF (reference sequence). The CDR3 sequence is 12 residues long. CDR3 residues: CATNDGLGEQYF. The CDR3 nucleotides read TGTGCCACTAATGATGGTTTGGGCGAGCAGTACTTC.

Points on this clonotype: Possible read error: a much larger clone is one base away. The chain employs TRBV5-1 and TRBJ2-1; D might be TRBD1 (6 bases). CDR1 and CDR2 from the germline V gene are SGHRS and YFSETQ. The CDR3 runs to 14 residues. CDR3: CASSSMGAWNDQFF. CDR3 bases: TGCGCCAGCAGCAGTATGGGGGCCTGGAATGATCAGTTCTTC.

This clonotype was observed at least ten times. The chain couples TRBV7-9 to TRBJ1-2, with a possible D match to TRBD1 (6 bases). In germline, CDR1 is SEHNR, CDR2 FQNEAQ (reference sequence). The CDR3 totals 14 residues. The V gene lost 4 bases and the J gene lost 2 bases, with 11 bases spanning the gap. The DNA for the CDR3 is TGTGCCAGCAGCTCCTTGGACAGAAACTATGGCTACACCTTC. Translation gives CASSSLDRNYGYTF.

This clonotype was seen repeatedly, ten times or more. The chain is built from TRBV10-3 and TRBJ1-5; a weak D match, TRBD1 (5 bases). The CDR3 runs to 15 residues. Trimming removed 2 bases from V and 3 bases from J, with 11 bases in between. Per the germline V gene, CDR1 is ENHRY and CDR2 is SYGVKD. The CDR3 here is CAISEGTVNNQPQHF. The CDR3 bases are TGTGCCATCAGTGAGGGGACCGTTAACAATCAGCCCCAGCATTTT.

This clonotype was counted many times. CDR3 sequence (DNA): TGCGCCAGCAGCCAAGAGGGCCAGGGGACAGATACGCAGTATTTT. Translating it yields CASSQEGQGTDTQYF. This rearrangement joins TRBV4-1 to TRBJ2-3; D perhaps matches TRBD1 (6 bases). There are 15 residues in the CDR3. V was pared by 0 bases and J by 3 bases, with 10 bases between. Germline V gives CDR1 MGHRA, CDR2 YSYEKL.

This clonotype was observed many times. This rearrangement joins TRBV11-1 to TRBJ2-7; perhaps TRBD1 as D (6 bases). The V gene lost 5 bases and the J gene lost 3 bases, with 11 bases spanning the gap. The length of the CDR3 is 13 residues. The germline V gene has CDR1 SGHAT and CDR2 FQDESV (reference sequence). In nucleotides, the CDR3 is TGTGCCAGCAGCCTCGGGGACAACTACGAGCAGTACTTC. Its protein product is CASSLGDNYEQYF.